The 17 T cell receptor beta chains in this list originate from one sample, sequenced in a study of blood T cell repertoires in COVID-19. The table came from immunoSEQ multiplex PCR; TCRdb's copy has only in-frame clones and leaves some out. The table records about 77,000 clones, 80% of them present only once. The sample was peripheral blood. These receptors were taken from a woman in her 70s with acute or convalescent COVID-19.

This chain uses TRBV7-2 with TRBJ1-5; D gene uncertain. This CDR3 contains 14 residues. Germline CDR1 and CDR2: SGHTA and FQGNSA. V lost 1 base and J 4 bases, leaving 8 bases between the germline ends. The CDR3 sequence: CASSLDLNNQPQHF. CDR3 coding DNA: TGTGCCAGCAGCTTAGATTTAAATAATCAGCCCCAGCATTTT. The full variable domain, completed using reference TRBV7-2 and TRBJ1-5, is GAGVSQSPSNKVTEKGKDVELRCDPISGHTALYWYRQSLGQGLEFLIYFQGNSAPDKSGLPSDRFSAERTGGSVSTLTIQRTQQEDSAVYLCASSLDLNNQPQHFGDGTRLSIL.

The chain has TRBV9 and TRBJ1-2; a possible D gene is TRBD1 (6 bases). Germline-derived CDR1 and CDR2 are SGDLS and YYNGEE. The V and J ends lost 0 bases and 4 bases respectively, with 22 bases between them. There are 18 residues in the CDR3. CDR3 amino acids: CASSVDSQGGIRVYGYTF. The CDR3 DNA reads TGTGCCAGCAGCGTAGATTCACAGGGAGGGATAAGAGTCTATGGCTACACCTTC. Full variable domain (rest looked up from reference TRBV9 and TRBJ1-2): DSGVTQTPKHLITATGQRVTLRCSPRSGDLSVYWYQQSLDQGLQFLIQYYNGEERAKGNILERFSAQQFPDLHSELNLSSLELGDSALYFCASSVDSQGGIRVYGYTFGSGTRLTVV.

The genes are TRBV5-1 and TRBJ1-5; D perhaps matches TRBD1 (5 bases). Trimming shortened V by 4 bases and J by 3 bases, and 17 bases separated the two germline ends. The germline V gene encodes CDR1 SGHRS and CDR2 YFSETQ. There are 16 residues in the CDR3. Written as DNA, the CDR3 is TGCGCCAGCAGCCCTGAACCGGGGGGGATCAATCAGCCCCAGCATTTT. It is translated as CASSPEPGGINQPQHF.

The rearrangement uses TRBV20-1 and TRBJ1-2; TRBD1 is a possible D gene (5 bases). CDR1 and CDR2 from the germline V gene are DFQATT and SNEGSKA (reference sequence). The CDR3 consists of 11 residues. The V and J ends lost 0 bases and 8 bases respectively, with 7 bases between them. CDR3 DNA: TGCAGTGCTAGAGACGGGGGAGGCTACACCTTC. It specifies CSARDGGGYTF.

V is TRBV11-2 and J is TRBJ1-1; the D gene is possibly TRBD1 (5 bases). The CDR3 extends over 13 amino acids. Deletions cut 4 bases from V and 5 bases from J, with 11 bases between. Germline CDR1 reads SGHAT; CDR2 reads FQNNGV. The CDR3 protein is CASSSQGVTEAFF. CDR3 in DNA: TGTGCCAGCAGCTCCCAGGGTGTTACTGAAGCTTTCTTT.

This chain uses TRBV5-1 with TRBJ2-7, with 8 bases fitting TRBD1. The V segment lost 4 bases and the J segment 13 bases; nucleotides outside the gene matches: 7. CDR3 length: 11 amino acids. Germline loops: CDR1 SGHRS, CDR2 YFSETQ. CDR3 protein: CASSPTRGRYF. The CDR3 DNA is TGCGCCAGCAGCCCCACCAGGGGGCGTTACTTC.

The CDR3 spells CASSFRARDTEAFF. In nucleotides, the CDR3 is TGCGCCAGCAGCTTCAGGGCTAGGGACACTGAAGCTTTCTTT. The chain employs TRBV5-1 and TRBJ1-1, with D possibly TRBD1 on 5 matching bases. Germline loops: CDR1 SGHRS, CDR2 YFSETQ. The CDR3 is 14 residues long. V lost 2 bases to trimming and J lost 3 bases, with 11 bases between them.

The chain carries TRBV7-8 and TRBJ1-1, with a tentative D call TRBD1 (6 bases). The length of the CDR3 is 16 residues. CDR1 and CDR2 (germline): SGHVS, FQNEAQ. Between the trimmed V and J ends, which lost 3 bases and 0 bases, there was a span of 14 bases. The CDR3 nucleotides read TGTGCCAGCAGCTTGGGACACCAAACCTTGAACACTGAAGCTTTCTTT. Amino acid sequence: CASSLGHQTLNTEAFF.

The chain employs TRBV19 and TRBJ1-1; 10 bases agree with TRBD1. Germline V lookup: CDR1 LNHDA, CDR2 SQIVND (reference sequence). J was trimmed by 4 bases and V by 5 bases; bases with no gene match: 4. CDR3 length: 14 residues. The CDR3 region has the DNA TGTGCCAGTAGTTTGACAGGGGGCGGCACTGAAGCTTTCTTT. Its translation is CASSLTGGGTEAFF.

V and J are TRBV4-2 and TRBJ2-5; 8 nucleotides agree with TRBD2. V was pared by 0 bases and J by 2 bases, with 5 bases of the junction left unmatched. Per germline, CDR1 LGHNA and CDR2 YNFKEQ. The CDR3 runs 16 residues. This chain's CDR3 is CASSQDPGGWQETQYF. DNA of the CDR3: TGTGCCAGCAGCCAAGATCCGGGGGGGTGGCAAGAGACCCAGTACTTC.

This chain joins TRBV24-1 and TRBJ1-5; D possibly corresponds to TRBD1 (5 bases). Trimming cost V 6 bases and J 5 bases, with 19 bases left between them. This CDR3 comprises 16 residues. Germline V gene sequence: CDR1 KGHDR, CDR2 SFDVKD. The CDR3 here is CATSPAGGIGDQPQHF. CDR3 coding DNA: TGTGCCACCAGTCCTGCGGGGGGAATTGGCGATCAGCCCCAGCATTTT.

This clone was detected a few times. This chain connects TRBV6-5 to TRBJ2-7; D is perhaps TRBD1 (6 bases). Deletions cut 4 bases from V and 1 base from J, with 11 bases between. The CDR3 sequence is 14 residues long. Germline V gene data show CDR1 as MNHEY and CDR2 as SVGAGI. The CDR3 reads CASSSPDSSYEQYF. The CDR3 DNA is TGTGCCAGCAGTTCCCCGGACAGTTCCTACGAGCAGTACTTC.

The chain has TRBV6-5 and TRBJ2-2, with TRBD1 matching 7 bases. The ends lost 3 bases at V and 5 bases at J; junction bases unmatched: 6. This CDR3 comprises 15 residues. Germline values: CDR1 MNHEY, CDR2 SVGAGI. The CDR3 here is CASSYSPGQTGELFF. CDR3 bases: TGTGCCAGCAGTTATTCCCCGGGACAGACCGGGGAGCTGTTTTTT.

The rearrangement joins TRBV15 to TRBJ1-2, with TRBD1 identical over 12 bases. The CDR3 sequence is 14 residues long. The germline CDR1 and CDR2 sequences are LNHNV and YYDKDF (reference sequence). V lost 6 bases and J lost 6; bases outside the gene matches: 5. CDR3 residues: CATRPRDRGHGYTF. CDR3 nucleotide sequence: TGTGCCACCAGGCCCCGGGACAGGGGGCATGGCTACACCTTC.

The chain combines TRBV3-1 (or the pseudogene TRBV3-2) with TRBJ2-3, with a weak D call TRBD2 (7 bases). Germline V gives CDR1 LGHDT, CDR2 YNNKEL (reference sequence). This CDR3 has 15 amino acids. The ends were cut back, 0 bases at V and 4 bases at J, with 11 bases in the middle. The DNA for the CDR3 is TGTGCCAGCAGCCAAGATGGGGGGGCGGCAGATACGCAGTATTTT. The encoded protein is CASSQDGGAADTQYF.

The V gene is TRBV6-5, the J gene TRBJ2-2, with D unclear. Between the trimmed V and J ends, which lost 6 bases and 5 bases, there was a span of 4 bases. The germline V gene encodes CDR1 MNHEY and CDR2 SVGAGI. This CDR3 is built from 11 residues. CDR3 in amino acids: CASSTTGELFF. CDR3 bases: TGTGCCAGCAGCACAACCGGGGAGCTGTTTTTT.

The CDR3 bases are TGTGCCAGCAGCCTTCAGGCTACAGCATACAATGAGCAGTTCTTC. Encoded protein: CASSLQATAYNEQFF. The V gene is TRBV7-2, the J gene TRBJ2-1; D not certain. The V end was cut by 5 bases, the J end by 4 bases, with 15 bases between. The CDR3 totals 15 residues. From germline, CDR1 is SGHTA and CDR2 FQGNSA.